This passage covers 30 T cell receptor beta chains from one sample sequenced in a study of T cell responses to AZD1222 COVID-19 vaccine (dated by TCRdb to the early 2020s). The time point label of this sample denotes: baseline before first vaccination. Preparation of the library involved the immunoSEQ multiplex PCR assay. TCRdb's version of the immuneACCESS table is confined to in-frame rearrangements and falls short of the full clone set. An unresolved V gene accounts for under half of the shortfall where checked; the remainder is of unknown origin. The sample table shows about 120,000 clones, and 80% to 90% are seen once. The ten largest clones take up roughly 1.7% of the sample. The input for sequencing was peripheral blood, taken on day 0 of AZD1222 vaccination. Every receptor here comes from an adult in good health.

This clone was recorded only once. The V gene is TRBV9, the J gene TRBJ1-3, with TRBD1 as a possible D gene (6 bases). CDR3 length equals 15 residues. V was cut by 0 bases and J by 1 base, with 8 bases left in between. CDR1 is SGDLS and CDR2 is YYNGEE in the germline V gene. DNA of the CDR3: TGTGCCAGCAGCGTAGGACAGGCGTCTGGAAACACCATATATTTT. Protein: CASSVGQASGNTIYF.

The chain has TRBV4-1 and TRBJ2-1, with D possibly matching TRBD1 (6 bases). Trimming removed 4 bases at V and 7 bases at J, with 14 bases between. Germline values: CDR1 MGHRA, CDR2 YSYEKL. This CDR3 is 14 amino acids long. The CDR3: CASSPLRGDNEQFF. In DNA form, the CDR3 reads TGCGCCAGCAGCCCCCTCAGGGGTGATAATGAGCAGTTCTTC.

This rearrangement joins TRBV30 to TRBJ1-1; weak D call: TRBD1 (6 bases). The germline CDR1 and CDR2 sequences are GTSNPN and SVGIG (reference sequence). V dropped 3 bases and J dropped 3 bases, with 11 bases sitting between them. The CDR3 runs 13 residues. The DNA of the CDR3 is TGTGCCTGGAGCACAGGGAGTGACACTGAAGCTTTCTTT. It codes for CAWSTGSDTEAFF.

The V call is TRBV6-5, the J call TRBJ2-3, with TRBD1 identical over 8 bases. Germline assignment: CDR1 MNHEY and CDR2 SVGAGI. Germline trimming cut 6 bases from V and 0 bases from J; bases unmatched to any gene: 2. The CDR3 spans 14 residues. CDR3 amino acids: CASRDRESTDTQYF. The CDR3 nucleotides are TGTGCCAGCAGGGACAGGGAGAGCACAGATACGCAGTATTTT.

This rearrangement joins TRBV7-3 to TRBJ2-1; D perhaps matches TRBD2 (6 bases). V was shortened by 5 bases and J by 15 bases, with 23 bases between the two germline ends. Germline-derived CDR1 and CDR2 are SGHTA and FQGTGA. This CDR3 has 14 residues. The CDR3 is CASSPSGAGTPAFF. DNA of the CDR3: TGTGCCAGCAGCCCTTCCGGAGCGGGCACTCCTGCGTTCTTC.

The chain carries TRBV19 and TRBJ1-2, with 9 positions matching TRBD1. V was clipped by 3 bases and J by 6 bases; unmatched bases: 14. This CDR3 region has 17 residues. Germline V gives CDR1 LNHDA, CDR2 SQIVND (reference sequence). The CDR3 reads CASSIPSLGQGSHGYTF. CDR3 nucleotide sequence: TGTGCCAGTAGTATTCCCAGCCTCGGACAGGGGAGTCATGGCTACACCTTC. Drawing the rest from reference TRBV19 and TRBJ1-2, the complete variable domain is DGGITQSPKYLFRKEGQNVTLSCEQNLNHDAMYWYRQDPGQGLRLIYYSQIVNDFQKGDIAEGYSVSREKKESFPLTVTSAQKNPTAFYLCASSIPSLGQGSHGYTFGSGTRLTVV.

In this sample, this clone turned up once. The chain is built from TRBV21-1 and TRBJ2-7; the table's TRBD1 call for D was not verified on the DNA. TRBV21-1 is annotated as a pseudogene. The CDR3 runs to 13 residues. CDR3 amino acids: CASAQGLPYEQYF. The CDR3 region has the DNA TGTGCCAGCGCACAGGGTCTTCCATACGAGCAGTACTTC.

V usage is TRBV5-6 and J usage is TRBJ1-2; possibly TRBD1 for D (5 bases). The V end was cut by 0 bases, the J end by 2 bases, with 8 bases between. This CDR3 comprises 14 residues. CDR1 and CDR2 from the germline V gene are SGHDT and YYEEEE. CDR3 sequence: CASSLGQINYGYTF. The CDR3 DNA reads TGTGCCAGCAGCTTGGGACAGATCAACTATGGCTACACCTTC.

This rearrangement joins TRBV3-1 (or the pseudogene TRBV3-2) to TRBJ1-2; tentatively, D is TRBD1 (5 bases). V was pared by 4 bases and J by 8 bases, with 20 bases between. The CDR3 has 15 residues. Germline values: CDR1 LGHDT, CDR2 YNNKEL (reference sequence). CDR3 sequence: CASSPGGTFGEGYTF. CDR3 nucleotides: TGTGCCAGCAGCCCAGGAGGGACCTTCGGAGAGGGCTACACCTTC.

V usage is TRBV6-5 and J usage is TRBJ2-5, with D possibly matching TRBD2 (7 bases). The CDR3 is 13 residues long. V was clipped by 5 bases and J by 4 bases, with 11 bases between them. In germline, CDR1 is MNHEY, CDR2 SVGAGI. The CDR3, as DNA: TGTGCCAGCAGTCCTAGGGGGGGAGAGACCCAGTACTTC. This gives the protein CASSPRGGETQYF.

The chain joins TRBV27 to TRBJ2-7, with D possibly TRBD1 on 8 matching bases. The CDR3 runs to 18 residues. The V gene's germline CDR1 is MNHEY and CDR2 SMNVEV (reference sequence). Trimming stripped 5 bases from V and 2 bases from J, with 25 bases between. The CDR3 here is CASSPYAGGSGTTYEQYF. DNA of the CDR3: TGTGCCAGCAGTCCCTATGCAGGGGGCTCAGGGACTACCTACGAGCAGTACTTC.

The rearrangement links TRBV6-5 to TRBJ2-3, with 8 bases fitting TRBD1. The CDR3 length is 15 residues. Germline V gene sequence: CDR1 MNHEY, CDR2 SVGAGI. V lost 2 bases and J lost 5; bases outside the gene matches: 6. Here the CDR3 DNA reads TGTGCCAGCAGTTACCAGGGGGCAGGGAGAGATACGCAGTATTTT. The encoded protein is CASSYQGAGRDTQYF.

The chain recombines TRBV5-1 with TRBJ1-1; 7 nucleotides line up with TRBD1. J lost 1 base, V lost 3 bases, and 15 bases had no gene match. This CDR3 has 18 amino acids. Germline loops: CDR1 SGHRS, CDR2 YFSETQ. CDR3 sequence (DNA): TGCGCCAGCAGCTCCGATGCCGACAGGGATGAGGCGAACACTGAAGCTTTCTTT. Translated: CASSSDADRDEANTEAFF.

The rearrangement links TRBV24-1 to TRBJ2-7, with D perhaps TRBD1 (7 bases). Trimming removed 5 bases from V and 12 bases from J, with 16 bases in between. The CDR3 is 12 amino acids. Germline V gives CDR1 KGHDR, CDR2 SFDVKD. CDR3 nucleotide sequence: TGTGCCACCAGTGCCGAGACAGGGAGGCTGTACTTC. This translates into CATSAETGRLYF.

This clone was observed a few times. The chain joins TRBV6-1 to TRBJ1-1; 7 bases fit TRBD1. The V segment lost 2 bases and the J segment 4 bases; nucleotides outside the gene matches: 7. CDR3 length: 15 residues. From germline, CDR1 is MNHNS and CDR2 SASEGT. CDR3 loop: CASSERGAGGTEAFF. CDR3 bases: TGTGCCAGCAGTGAAAGGGGTGCAGGGGGCACTGAAGCTTTCTTT.

This chain joins TRBV10-3 and TRBJ2-1, with TRBD1 matching 7 bases. After removal of 6 bases from V and 10 bases from J, the junction contained 6 bases not matched to a gene. There are 12 residues in the CDR3. Germline lookup yields CDR1 ENHRY and CDR2 SYGVKD. The CDR3 here is CAIRQGEREQFF. The CDR3 bases are TGTGCCATCAGGCAGGGGGAGAGGGAGCAGTTCTTC.

The V call is TRBV9, the J call TRBJ2-1; tentatively, D is TRBD1 (7 bases). Germline V gene sequence: CDR1 SGDLS, CDR2 YYNGEE. V lost 0 bases to trimming and J lost 9 bases, with 19 bases between them. CDR3 length: 16 amino acids. CDR3 amino acids: CASSVEGGGEFGEQFF. Written as DNA, the CDR3 is TGTGCCAGCAGCGTAGAAGGAGGGGGCGAGTTTGGTGAGCAGTTCTTC.

The V call is TRBV6-2 or TRBV6-3, the J call TRBJ2-1, with 9 bases fitting TRBD2. The CDR3 extends over 15 amino acids. V lost 3 bases and J lost 4; bases outside the gene matches: 4. Germline V gene lookup returns CDR1 MNHEY and CDR2 SVGEGT. CDR3 in amino acids: CASSYRTSAYNEQFF. CDR3 coding DNA: TGTGCCAGCAGTTATCGGACTAGCGCGTACAATGAGCAGTTCTTC.

V gene TRBV6-2 or TRBV6-3 combines with J gene TRBJ1-4; D gene ambiguous. V dropped 2 bases and J dropped 8 bases, with 18 bases sitting between them. Germline lookup yields CDR1 MNHEY and CDR2 SVGEGT. The CDR3 is 16 amino acids. CDR3 in DNA: TGTGCCAGCAGTTACATGGAAGTAACTTTCAGAGAAAAACTGTTTTTT. It is translated as CASSYMEVTFREKLFF.

The chain recombines TRBV30 with TRBJ1-3; D gene uncertain. CDR3 length: 14 residues. Trimming shortened V by 0 bases and J by 4 bases, and 10 bases separated the two germline ends. Germline V gives CDR1 GTSNPN, CDR2 SVGIG (reference sequence). DNA of the CDR3: TGTGCCTGGAGTGTTCAAAGTAGGGGAAACACCATATATTTT. Its protein product is CAWSVQSRGNTIYF. The entire variable domain, with the rest obtained from reference TRBV30 and TRBJ1-3, is as follows: SQTIHQWPATLVQPVGSPLSLECTVEGTSNPNLYWYRQAAGRGLQLLFYSVGIGQISSEVPQNLSASRPQDRQFILSSKKLLLSDSGFYLCAWSVQSRGNTIYFGEGSWLTVV.

J is TRBJ1-1 and V is TRBV5-1; D may be TRBD1 (6 bases). Germline V gene lookup returns CDR1 SGHRS and CDR2 YFSETQ. This CDR3 has 16 residues. Between the trimmed V and J ends, which lost 0 bases and 1 base, there was a span of 13 bases. The CDR3 nucleotides read TGCGCCAGCAGCTTGGTTCCAGGGGTGGGGAACACTGAAGCTTTCTTT. Translating it yields CASSLVPGVGNTEAFF.

V usage is TRBV18 and J usage is TRBJ1-1; no reliable D call. CDR1 is KGHSH, CDR2 LQKENI, per germline. The CDR3 is made up of 14 amino acids. V lost 2 bases and J lost 1, with 8 bases in between. CDR3: CASSPSRANTEAFF. The CDR3 DNA reads as TGTGCCAGCTCACCAAGCCGGGCGAACACTGAAGCTTTCTTT.

The chain uses TRBV6-5 and TRBJ2-3; D is undetermined. The CDR3 has 12 residues. CDR1 is MNHEY and CDR2 is SVGAGI in the germline V gene. The V end was cut by 6 bases, the J end by 5 bases, with 9 bases between. Written as DNA, the CDR3 is TGTGCCAGCAGCCCAGCAGGAGATACGCAGTATTTT. It encodes CASSPAGDTQYF.

The chain links TRBV10-2 to TRBJ1-3; D is ambiguous. Germline V lookup: CDR1 WSHSY, CDR2 SAAADI. The CDR3 consists of 14 residues. Deletions cut 7 bases from V and 2 bases from J, with 12 bases between. CDR3 sequence: CASTPVSTGNTIYF. CDR3 coding DNA: TGCGCCAGCACTCCTGTTTCAACTGGAAACACCATATATTTT.

The rearrangement links TRBV24-1 to TRBJ1-6; TRBD1 might be the D (5 bases). V lost 2 bases, J lost 10 bases, and 14 bases lay in between. Germline V CDR1 and CDR2: KGHDR, SFDVKD. The CDR3 sequence is 15 residues long. The chain's CDR3 is CATSDSSGTDSPLHF. The CDR3 DNA reads TGTGCCACCAGTGATTCGTCAGGGACTGACTCACCCCTCCACTTT.

The chain couples TRBV24-1 to TRBJ2-4, with D unclear. This CDR3 is 16 amino acids long. V was pared by 9 bases and J by 3 bases, with 20 bases between. Germline V gene sequence: CDR1 KGHDR, CDR2 SFDVKD. This CDR3 reads CATSDALRDGKNIQYF. The DNA for the CDR3 is TGTGCCACCTCCGACGCACTTCGAGATGGCAAAAACATTCAGTACTTC.

This clone was observed a few times. The rearrangement uses TRBV19 and TRBJ1-4; possible D gene TRBD1, 6 bases. CDR1 is LNHDA, CDR2 SQIVND, per germline (reference sequence). Trimming stripped 4 bases from V and 0 bases from J, with 18 bases between. The CDR3 extends over 18 amino acids. This CDR3 reads CASSKGGPPFATNEKLFF. The CDR3 region has the DNA TGTGCCAGTAGTAAGGGGGGGCCCCCTTTCGCAACTAATGAAAAACTGTTTTTT.

V usage is TRBV3-1 (or the pseudogene TRBV3-2) and J usage is TRBJ1-6; 7 nucleotides agree with TRBD1. The CDR3 is 15 residues long. V dropped 3 bases and J dropped 9; count of bases not matched to a gene: 8. In germline, CDR1 is LGHDT, CDR2 YNNKEL (reference sequence). DNA for the CDR3: TGTGCCAGCAGCCAGGGGACAGTAAATGCTTCACCCCTCCACTTT. This codes for CASSQGTVNASPLHF.

This clone came up a few times. The chain is built from TRBV5-1 and TRBJ2-7; D is ambiguous. Trimming shortened V by 4 bases and J by 12 bases, and 26 bases separated the two germline ends. CDR3 size: 15 residues. Looked up from germline, CDR1 is SGHRS and CDR2 is YFSETQ. The CDR3 DNA follows: TGCGCCAGCAGCGTCGGAACTGCTACAAGGGATAGTGCGTACTTC. It is translated as CASSVGTATRDSAYF.

CDR3 coding DNA: TGTGCCAGCAGCTTATTGCAGGGTGAGGAGACCCAGTACTTC. This sequence encodes CASSLLQGEETQYF. The genes are TRBV7-2 and TRBJ2-5; TRBD1 might be the D (5 bases). The CDR3 spans 14 residues. Trimming pared 2 bases from V and 5 bases from J, leaving 12 bases between. CDR1 and CDR2 from the germline V gene are SGHTA and FQGNSA.